These T cell receptor beta chains were read from a single sample in a study of OX40 agonist ivuxolimab in advanced cancers. Repertoires were generated with immunoSEQ multiplex PCR, while TCRdb's copy carries only in-frame clones and drops some. The table lists over 30,000 clones, 65% to 80% of them singletons. Here the sequenced sample was CD4+ or CD8+ T cells sorted from blood, taken in a trial of the OX40 agonist ivuxolimab. Receptors were obtained from an adult with an advanced solid tumor such as melanoma, head and neck, liver or kidney cancer. Each CDR3 is given with its conserved first and last residue. Fields, in order: V gene, D gene, clone size, J gene, CDR3 DNA, CDR3 protein. A D gene is named only where the DNA matches it firmly. Part of the rows lack a size; the others show once, few, many or a class for expanded clones.

>TRBV6-5|.|few|TRBJ2-1
TGTGCCAGCAGTTACTCAACAGCTTACAATGAGCAGTTCTTC
CASSYSTAYNEQFF
>TRBV5-8|.|.|TRBJ2-5
TGTGCCAGCAGCATATTGATCCGACCGGAGACCCAGTACTTC
CASSILIRPETQYF
>TRBV6-5|.|.|TRBJ2-7
TGTGCCAGCAGCGGAATTAACTACGAGCAGTACTTC
CASSGINYEQYF
>TRBV28|.|few|TRBJ2-7
TGTGCCAGCACCCAGGGGGAGGTGTTCTACGAGCAGTACTTC
CASTQGEVFYEQYF
>TRBV6-1|.|.|TRBJ2-6
TGTGCCAGCAGAGGGGGCTCTGGGGCCAACGTCCTGACTTTC
CASRGGSGANVLTF
>TRBV7-6|.|.|TRBJ1-3
TGTGCCAGCAGCCGTGGAAGGGCCGGAAACACCATATATTTT
CASSRGRAGNTIYF
>TRBV6-6|.|.|TRBJ2-5
TGTGCCAGCTCCTCCGGAGCCGAGACCCAGTACTTC
CASSSGAETQYF
>TRBV5-1|.|.|TRBJ2-7
TGCGCCAGCAGCCTCGGGGGAACCTACGAGCAGTACTTC
CASSLGGTYEQYF
>TRBV4-1|.|.|TRBJ2-5
TGCGCCAGCGCTGCGTGGCCAGAGACCCAGTACTTC
CASAAWPETQYF
>TRBV20-1|.|.|TRBJ2-7
TGCAGTGCCAAAACAGGGCCCGAGCAGTACTTC
CSAKTGPEQYF
>TRBV11-2|TRBD1|once|TRBJ2-7
TGTGCCAGCAGCTTAGCCCCGGGACAGGGGTACGAGCAGTACTTC
CASSLAPGQGYEQYF
>TRBV5-4|TRBD2|.|TRBJ2-3
TGTGCCAGCAGCGCGCCGGGGGGTTCAGCTGGTACGCAGTATTTT
CASSAPGGSAGTQYF
>TRBV29-1|.|.|TRBJ2-5
TGCAGCGTGGGGGAGGGGGCGAGAGGGGAGACCCAGTACTTC
CSVGEGARGETQYF
>TRBV28|TRBD1|.|TRBJ2-7
TGTGCCAGCCGCCCCGGGACAGGGGGATTCGCGGGGTACGAGCAGTACTTC
CASRPGTGGFAGYEQYF
>TRBV6-5|TRBD1|.|TRBJ2-1
TGTGCCAGCAGGTCGTCCTCGACAGGGGCTAATGAGCAGTTCTTC
CASRSSSTGANEQFF
>TRBV6-5|.|few|TRBJ1-3
TGTGCCAGCAGTTACTACAAAGCTGGAAACACCATATATTTT
CASSYYKAGNTIYF
>TRBV5-4|.|once|TRBJ2-3
TGTGCCAGCAGCTTAGCGAATAGTCTTAGCACAGATACGCAGTATTTT
CASSLANSLSTDTQYF
>TRBV5-1|.|.|TRBJ2-3
TGCGCCAGCAGGCCAGGTCCGACTAGCACAGATACGCAGTATTTT
CASRPGPTSTDTQYF
>TRBV2|.|few|TRBJ2-2
TGTGCCAGCAGTGCGGGGCGGCTCACCGGGGAGCTGTTTTTT
CASSAGRLTGELFF
>TRBV27|TRBD1|.|TRBJ2-7
TGTGCCAGCAGCTGGGACAGGCTCTCCTACGAGCAGTACTTC
CASSWDRLSYEQYF
>TRBV5-1|TRBD2|few|TRBJ2-5
TGCGCCAGCAGCCCAGGTAGCGGGATGTACCAAGAGACCCAGTACTTC
CASSPGSGMYQETQYF
>TRBV12-5|.|once|TRBJ2-3
TGTGCTAGTGGTTCCCCTCCCACAGATACGCAGTATTTT
CASGSPPTDTQYF
>TRBV7-8|.|.|TRBJ2-3
TGTGCCAGCAGCTTAGGATTAGGGGGGACTGCAGATCTCTCGACGCAGTATTTT
CASSLGLGGTADLSTQYF
>TRBV4-1|TRBD1|.|TRBJ1-1
TGCGCCAGCAGCCAACCTACAGGGGGCCGTGGGAGGACTGAAGCTTTCTTT
CASSQPTGGRGRTEAFF
>TRBV4-1|TRBD1|.|TRBJ2-3
TGCGCCAGCAGCCTCCAGGGACAGGGGGCAGGAGATACGCAGTATTTT
CASSLQGQGAGDTQYF
>TRBV2|TRBD1|few|TRBJ1-2
TGTGCCAGCAGTCGGGACAGGACCTATGAGGGCTACACCTTC
CASSRDRTYEGYTF
>TRBV7-9|.|once|TRBJ2-5
TGTGCCAGCAGCTTAGGTAACCCTAGTGTGGAGACCCAGTACTTC
CASSLGNPSVETQYF
>TRBV18|.|few|TRBJ2-7
TGTGCCAGCTCACGACGGGACACCGAGCAGTACTTC
CASSRRDTEQYF
>TRBV10-2|.|.|TRBJ2-7
TGCGCCAGCAGTGAGGGACTAACCTACGAGCAGTACTTC
CASSEGLTYEQYF
>TRBV6-5|TRBD1|once|TRBJ1-1
TGTGCCAGCAGTGGACGGACAGGGGACACTGAAGCTTTCTTT
CASSGRTGDTEAFF
>TRBV7-6|TRBD1|.|TRBJ1-3
TGTGCCAGCAGTTCCCTTAGACGGACAGGGAGGATATGGTCTGGAAACACCATATATTTT
CASSSLRRTGRIWSGNTIYF
>TRBV5-5|.|.|TRBJ2-2
TGTGCCAGCAGCTTTGGGGGGAGCACCGGGGAGCTGTTTTTT
CASSFGGSTGELFF
>TRBV4-1|.|.|TRBJ2-2
TGCGCCAGCAGTTCAACCGGGGAGCTGTTTTTT
CASSSTGELFF
>TRBV2|TRBD1|once|TRBJ2-7
TGTGCCAGCCGGACCCAGGGGGCGCGGGAGCAGTACTTC
CASRTQGAREQYF
>TRBV20-1|.|.|TRBJ2-4
TGCAGTGCTAGAGATTACAACATTCAGTACTTC
CSARDYNIQYF
>TRBV27|TRBD1|few|TRBJ2-7
TGTGCCAGCAGCCTCACAGGGGTCCATCAAACGAGCTCCTACGAGCAGTACTTC
CASSLTGVHQTSSYEQYF
>TRBV12-2|.|.|TRBJ2-3
TGTGCAAGTCGCTTAGCGCCGACGCCGGGTACGCAGTATTTT
CASRLAPTPGTQYF
>TRBV7-3|TRBD1|.|TRBJ2-2
TGTGCCAGCAGCGCAGGACAGGGGTTAGGCGGGGAGCTGTTTTTT
CASSAGQGLGGELFF
>TRBV6-6|.|.|TRBJ2-7
TGTGCCAGCAGCCCGTACCTGTCTAACTCCTACGAGCAGTACTTC
CASSPYLSNSYEQYF
>TRBV5-4|TRBD2|.|TRBJ2-1
TGTGCCAGCAGCTTACTAGCGGGGGGCACGAATGAGCAGTTCTTC
CASSLLAGGTNEQFF
>TRBV6-1|.|.|TRBJ1-1
TGTGCCAGCAGTGAACTGGGAAACCCCGAAGCTTTCTTT
CASSELGNPEAFF
>TRBV7-9|TRBD2|.|TRBJ2-7
TGTGCCAGCAGCGACCGACTAGCGTGGGGCGAGCAGTACTTC
CASSDRLAWGEQYF
>TRBV13|TRBD1|few|TRBJ2-2
TGTGCCAGCAGCCCGACAGGGCGAAACACCGGGGAGCTGTTTTTT
CASSPTGRNTGELFF
>TRBV5-6|.|.|TRBJ2-7
TGTGCCAGCTCACCTAACCCCACAGTTTACGAGCAGTACTTC
CASSPNPTVYEQYF
>TRBV10-1|TRBD1|few|TRBJ2-7
TGCGCCAGGCGGGACAGGGGAATCTACGAGCAGTACTTC
CARRDRGIYEQYF
>TRBV6-6|.|.|TRBJ1-5
TGTGCCAGCAGTTACTCGAGCGGGGGCAATCAGCCCCAGCATTTT
CASSYSSGGNQPQHF
>TRBV19|.|.|TRBJ2-1
TGTGCCAGTAGTGGGAGTTCATTGGATGAGCAGTTCTTC
CASSGSSLDEQFF
>TRBV4-2|.|.|TRBJ2-7
TGTGCCAGCAGCTTAGAATATGGGGCGGGCGAGCAGTACTTC
CASSLEYGAGEQYF
>TRBV5-5|.|.|TRBJ1-3
TGTGCCAGCAGCTTGGGGGAGGCTGGAAACACCATATATTTT
CASSLGEAGNTIYF
>TRBV2|.|.|TRBJ1-5
TGTGCCAGCAGGGGGGGCAACCTAAATCAGCCCCAGCATTTT
CASRGGNLNQPQHF
>TRBV18|.|.|TRBJ2-1
TGTGCCAGCTCACCACGAGGGGCAGGGAGTTACAATGAGCAGTTCTTC
CASSPRGAGSYNEQFF
>TRBV6-6|.|.|TRBJ2-5
TGTGCCAGCAGCCCACCCGGACAGCAAGAGACCCAGTACTTC
CASSPPGQQETQYF
>TRBV9|.|medium-sized|TRBJ2-7
TGTGCCAGCAACACCTTTAGCGAGCAGTACTTC
CASNTFSEQYF